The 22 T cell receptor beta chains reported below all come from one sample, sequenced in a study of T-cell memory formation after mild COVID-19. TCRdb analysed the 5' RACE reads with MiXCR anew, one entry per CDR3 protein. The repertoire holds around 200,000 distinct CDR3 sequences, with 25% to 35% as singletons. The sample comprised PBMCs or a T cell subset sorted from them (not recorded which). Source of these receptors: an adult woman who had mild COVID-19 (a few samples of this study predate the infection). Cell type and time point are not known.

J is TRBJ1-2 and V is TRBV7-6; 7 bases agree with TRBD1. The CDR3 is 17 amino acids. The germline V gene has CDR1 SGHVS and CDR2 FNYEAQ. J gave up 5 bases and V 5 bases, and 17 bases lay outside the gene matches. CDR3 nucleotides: TGTGCCAGCAGCCCTAGCCCCTCACGGACAGGAGTTTATGGCTACACCTTC. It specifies CASSPSPSRTGVYGYTF.

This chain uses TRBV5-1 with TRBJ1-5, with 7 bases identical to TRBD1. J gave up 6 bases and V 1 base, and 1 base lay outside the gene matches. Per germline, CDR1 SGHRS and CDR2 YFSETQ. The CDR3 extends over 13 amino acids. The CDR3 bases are TGCGCCAGCAGCTTGAACAGGGGTCAGCCCCAGCATTTT. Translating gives CASSLNRGQPQHF.

CDR3 loop: CASSLAPAGSSYEQYF. The CDR3 bases are TGTGCCAGCAGCTTAGCCCCGGCAGGGAGCTCCTACGAGCAGTACTTC. The chain carries TRBV7-9 and TRBJ2-7; D possibly matches TRBD1 or TRBD2 (5 bases each). Germline values: CDR1 SEHNR, CDR2 FQNEAQ (reference sequence). This CDR3 comprises 16 residues. Deletions cut 0 bases from V and 0 bases from J, with 12 bases between.

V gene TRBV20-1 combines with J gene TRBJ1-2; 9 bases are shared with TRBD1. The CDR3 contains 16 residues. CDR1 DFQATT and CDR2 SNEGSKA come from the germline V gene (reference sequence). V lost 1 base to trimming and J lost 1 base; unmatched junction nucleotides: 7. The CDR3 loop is CSARVGGTGNNYGYTF. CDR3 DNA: TGCAGTGCTAGAGTGGGTGGGACAGGGAATAACTATGGCTACACCTTC.

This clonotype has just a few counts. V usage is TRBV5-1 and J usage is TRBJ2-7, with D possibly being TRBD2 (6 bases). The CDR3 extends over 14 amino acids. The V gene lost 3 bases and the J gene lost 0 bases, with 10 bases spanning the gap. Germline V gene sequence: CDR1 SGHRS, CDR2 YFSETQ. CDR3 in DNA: TGCGCCAGCAGCTATAGCGGTTCCTCCTACGAGCAGTACTTC. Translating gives CASSYSGSSYEQYF.

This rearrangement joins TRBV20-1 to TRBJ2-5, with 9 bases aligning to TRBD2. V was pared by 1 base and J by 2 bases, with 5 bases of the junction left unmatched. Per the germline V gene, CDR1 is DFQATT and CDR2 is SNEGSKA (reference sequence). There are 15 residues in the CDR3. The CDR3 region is CSARVQRGVQETQYF. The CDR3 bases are TGCAGTGCTAGAGTCCAGCGGGGGGTTCAAGAGACCCAGTACTTC.

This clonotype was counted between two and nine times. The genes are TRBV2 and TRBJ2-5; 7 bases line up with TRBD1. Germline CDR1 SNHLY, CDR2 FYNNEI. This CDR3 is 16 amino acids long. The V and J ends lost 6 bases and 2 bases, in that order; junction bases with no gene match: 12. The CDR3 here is CASRETGSALQETQYF. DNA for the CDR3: TGTGCCAGCAGAGAGACAGGGTCGGCACTACAAGAGACCCAGTACTTC.

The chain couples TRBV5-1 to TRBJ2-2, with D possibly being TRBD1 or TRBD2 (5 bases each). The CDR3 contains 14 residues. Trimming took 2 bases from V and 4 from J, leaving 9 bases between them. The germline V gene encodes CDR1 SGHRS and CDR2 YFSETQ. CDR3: CASSLGDGTGELFF. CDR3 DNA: TGCGCCAGCAGCTTAGGGGACGGCACCGGGGAGCTGTTTTTT.

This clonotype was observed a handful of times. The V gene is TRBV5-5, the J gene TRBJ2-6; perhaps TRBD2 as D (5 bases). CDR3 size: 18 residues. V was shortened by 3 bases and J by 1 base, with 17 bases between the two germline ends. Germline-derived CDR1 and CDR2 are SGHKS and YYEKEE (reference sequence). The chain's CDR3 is CASSSPPGKISGANVLTF. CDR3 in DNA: TGTGCCAGCAGCTCCCCCCCGGGGAAAATTTCTGGGGCCAACGTCCTGACTTTC.

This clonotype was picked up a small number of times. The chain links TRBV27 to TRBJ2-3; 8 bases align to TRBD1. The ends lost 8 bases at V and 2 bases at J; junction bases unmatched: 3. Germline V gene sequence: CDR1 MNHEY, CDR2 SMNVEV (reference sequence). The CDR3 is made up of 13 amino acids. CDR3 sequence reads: CASGQGHTDTQYF. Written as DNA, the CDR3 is TGTGCCAGCGGACAGGGACACACAGATACGCAGTATTTT.

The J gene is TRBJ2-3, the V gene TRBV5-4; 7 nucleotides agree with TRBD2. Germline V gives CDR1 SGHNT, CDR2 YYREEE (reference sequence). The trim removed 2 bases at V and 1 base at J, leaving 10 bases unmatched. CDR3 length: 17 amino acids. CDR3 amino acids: CASSLAQLGGGTDTQYF. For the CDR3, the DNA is TGTGCCAGCAGCTTAGCCCAGCTGGGAGGGGGCACAGATACGCAGTATTTT.

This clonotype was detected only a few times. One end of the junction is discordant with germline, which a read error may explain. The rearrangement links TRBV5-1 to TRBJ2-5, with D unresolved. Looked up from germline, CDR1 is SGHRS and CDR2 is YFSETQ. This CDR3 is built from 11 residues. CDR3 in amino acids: CASTSLGPWDF. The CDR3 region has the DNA TGCGCCAGCACCTCTCTCGGGCCGTGGGACTTC.

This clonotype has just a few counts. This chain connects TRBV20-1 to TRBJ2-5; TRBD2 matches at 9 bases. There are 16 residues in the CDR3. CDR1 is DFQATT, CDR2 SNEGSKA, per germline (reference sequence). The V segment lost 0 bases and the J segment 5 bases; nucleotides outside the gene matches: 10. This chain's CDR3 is CSARDLREGSRETQYF. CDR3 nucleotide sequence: TGCAGTGCTAGAGATCTGCGGGAGGGTAGTAGGGAGACCCAGTACTTC.

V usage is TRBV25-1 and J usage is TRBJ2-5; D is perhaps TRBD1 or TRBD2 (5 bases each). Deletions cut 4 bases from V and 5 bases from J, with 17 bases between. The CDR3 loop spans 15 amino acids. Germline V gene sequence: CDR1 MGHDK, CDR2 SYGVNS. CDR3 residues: CASSGSPGPEETQYF. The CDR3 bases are TGTGCCAGCAGTGGATCACCGGGACCGGAGGAGACCCAGTACTTC.

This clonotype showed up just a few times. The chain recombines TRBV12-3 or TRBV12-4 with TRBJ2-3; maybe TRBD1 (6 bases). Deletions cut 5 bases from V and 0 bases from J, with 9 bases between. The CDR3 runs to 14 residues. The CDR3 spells CASSMTGSTDTQYF. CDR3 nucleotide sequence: TGTGCCAGCAGTATGACAGGTAGCACAGATACGCAGTATTTT.

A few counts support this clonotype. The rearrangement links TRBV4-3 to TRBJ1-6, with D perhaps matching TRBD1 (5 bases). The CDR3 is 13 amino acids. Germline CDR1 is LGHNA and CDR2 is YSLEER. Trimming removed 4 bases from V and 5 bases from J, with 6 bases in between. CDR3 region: CASSRGDNSPLHF. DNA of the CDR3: TGCGCCAGCAGCCGAGGGGATAATTCACCCCTCCACTTT.

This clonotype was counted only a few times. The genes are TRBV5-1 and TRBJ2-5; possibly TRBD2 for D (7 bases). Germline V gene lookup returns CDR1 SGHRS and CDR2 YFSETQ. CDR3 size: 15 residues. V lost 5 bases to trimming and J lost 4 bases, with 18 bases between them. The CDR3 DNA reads TGCGCCAGCAGAATGACGGGGGGCCGGGGAGAGACCCAGTACTTC. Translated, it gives CASRMTGGRGETQYF.

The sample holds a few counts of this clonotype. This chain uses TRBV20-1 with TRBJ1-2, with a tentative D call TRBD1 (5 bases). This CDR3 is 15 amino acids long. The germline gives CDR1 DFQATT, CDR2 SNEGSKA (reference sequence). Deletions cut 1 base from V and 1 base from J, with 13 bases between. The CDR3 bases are TGCAGTGCTAGAGTGAGACAGCTCTATAACTATGGCTACACCTTC. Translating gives CSARVRQLYNYGYTF.

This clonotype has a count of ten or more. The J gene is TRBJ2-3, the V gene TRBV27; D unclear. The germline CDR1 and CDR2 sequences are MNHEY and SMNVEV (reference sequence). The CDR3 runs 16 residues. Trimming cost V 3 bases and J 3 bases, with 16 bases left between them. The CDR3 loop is CASSFALNLLTDTQYF. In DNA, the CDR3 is TGTGCCAGCAGTTTTGCCCTCAATTTGTTGACAGATACGCAGTATTTT.

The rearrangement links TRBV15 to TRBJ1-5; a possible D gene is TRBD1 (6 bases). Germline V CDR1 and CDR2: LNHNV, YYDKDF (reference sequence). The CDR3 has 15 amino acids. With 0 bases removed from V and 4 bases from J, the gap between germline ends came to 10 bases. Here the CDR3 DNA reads TGTGCCACCAGCAGAGAACAGGGTTTGAATCAGCCCCAGCATTTT. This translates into CATSREQGLNQPQHF.

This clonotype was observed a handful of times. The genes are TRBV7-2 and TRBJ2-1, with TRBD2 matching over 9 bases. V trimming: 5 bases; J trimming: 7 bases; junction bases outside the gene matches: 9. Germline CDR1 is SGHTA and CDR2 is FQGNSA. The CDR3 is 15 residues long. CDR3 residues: CASSPWTSEHNEQFF. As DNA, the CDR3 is TGTGCCAGCAGCCCATGGACTAGCGAACATAATGAGCAGTTCTTC. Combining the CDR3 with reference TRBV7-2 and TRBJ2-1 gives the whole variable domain GAGVSQSPSNKVTEKGKDVELRCDPISGHTALYWYRQSLGQGLEFLIYFQGNSAPDKSGLPSDRFSAERTGGSVSTLTIQRTQQEDSAVYLCASSPWTSEHNEQFFGPGTRLTVL.

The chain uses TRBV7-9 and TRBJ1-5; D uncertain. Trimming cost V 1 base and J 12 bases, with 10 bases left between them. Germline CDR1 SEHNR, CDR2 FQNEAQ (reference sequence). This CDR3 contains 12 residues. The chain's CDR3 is CASSLGAQRQHF. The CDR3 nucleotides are TGTGCCAGCAGCTTAGGGGCCCAACGCCAGCATTTT.